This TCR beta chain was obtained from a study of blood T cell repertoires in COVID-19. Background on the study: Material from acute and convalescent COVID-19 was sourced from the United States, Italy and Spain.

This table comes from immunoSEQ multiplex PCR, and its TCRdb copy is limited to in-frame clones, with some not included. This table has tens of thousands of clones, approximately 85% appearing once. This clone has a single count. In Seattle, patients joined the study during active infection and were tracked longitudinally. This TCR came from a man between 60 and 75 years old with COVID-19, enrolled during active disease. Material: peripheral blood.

The CDR3 DNA reads TGTGCCAGCTCACCAACGACAGGGAGTGGCTACACCTTC. This codes for CASSPTTGSGYTF. This chain joins TRBV18 and TRBJ1-2; 7 bases agree with TRBD1. Germline V lookup: CDR1 KGHSH, CDR2 LQKENI. The CDR3 sequence is 13 residues long. J gave up 7 bases and V 2 bases, and 4 bases lay outside the gene matches. Drawing the rest from reference TRBV18 and TRBJ1-2, the complete variable domain is NAGVMQNPRHLVRRRGQEARLRCSPMKGHSHVYWYRQLPEEGLKFMVYLQKENIIDESGMPKERFSAEFPKEGPSILRIQQVVRGDSAAYFCASSPTTGSGYTFGSGTRLTVV.